The sequence of this T cell receptor beta chain was determined in a study of read filtering for tumor transcriptome and immune sequencing. About the research overall: Revised staging placed roughly 8 patients in R-ISS I, roughly 16 in II, more than 5 in III.

About this clonotype: Antigen: not known. It may be a read error: a sequence one base away is much more abundant.

The germline V gene has CDR1 SEHNR and CDR2 FQNEAQ (reference sequence). The CDR3 consists of 16 residues. Whole-study findings and limits: Even smaller IR-seq throughput identified most shared clonotypes.

Molecular barcoded adaptors covering alpha/delta and beta/gamma chains were used on approximately 400 ng RNA. TCRdb reprocessed the reads via MiXCR and lists one record per CDR3 protein. The data show 120,000 or so distinct CDR3 sequences, roughly 13% seen once. The sequenced sample was a population of CD138-negative cells sorted from bone marrow. The V gene is TRBV7-9, the J gene TRBJ2-4; TRBD2 might be the D (5 bases). The sequence was collected from a donor at least 40 years old with multiple myeloma. Here the CDR3 DNA reads TGTGCCAGCAGCGCTTACTGGGAGACGGCCAAAATCATTCAGTACTTC. Its translation is CASSAYWETAKIIQYF. Full variable domain (remainder filled in from reference TRBV7-9 and TRBJ2-4): DTGVSQNPRHKITKRGQNVTFRCDPISEHNRLYWYRQTLGQGPEFLTYFQNEAQLEKSRLLSDRFSAERPKGSFSTLEIQRTEQGDSAMYLCASSAYWETAKIIQYFGAGTRLSVL.